A single sample is the source of the 24 T cell receptor beta chains below, sequenced in a study of blood T cells in healthy people across ages. The use of a sample-barcoded 5' primer and a J-beta primer mix characterized a second PCR of about 7 to 12 cycles. TCRdb independently ran MiXCR on the 5' RACE reads; one entry per CDR3 protein. The table records around 1,800,000 distinct CDR3 sequences, roughly 43% of them present only once. Material for sequencing was blood. Every receptor here comes from a human donor in good health.

The rearrangement joins TRBV20-1 to TRBJ1-1; the D is unclear. CDR3 length equals 14 residues. Germline assignment: CDR1 DFQATT and CDR2 SNEGSKA (reference sequence). V was shortened by 2 bases and J by 1 base, with 11 bases between the two germline ends. CDR3 protein: CSARSPGRNTEAFF. CDR3 nucleotide sequence: TGCAGTGCTAGATCCCCCGGACGGAACACTGAAGCTTTCTTT.

A few counts support this clonotype. The chain recombines TRBV7-2 with TRBJ1-2; 10 bases align to TRBD1. This CDR3 is 16 amino acids long. Germline lookup yields CDR1 SGHTA and CDR2 FQGNSA. V gave up 6 bases and J gave up 4 bases; unmatched junction bases: 11. In DNA form, the CDR3 reads TGTGCCAGCAGAGCACTCCGACAGGGGGCTAGCTATGGCTACACCTTC. It encodes CASRALRQGASYGYTF.

V is TRBV9 and J is TRBJ2-1; TRBD2 agrees at 7 bases. V trimming: 0 bases; J trimming: 8 bases; junction bases outside the gene matches: 5. CDR1 SGDLS and CDR2 YYNGEE come from the germline V gene. The CDR3 length is 14 residues. CDR3 bases: TGTGCCAGCAGCGTAGGGCGGGGGTGGGATGAGCAGTTCTTC. It codes for CASSVGRGWDEQFF.

In regard to this clonotype: A much larger clone lies a single base off, so this may be a read error. This chain connects TRBV4-3 to TRBJ1-2, with D perhaps matching TRBD1 (6 bases). The CDR3 contains 14 residues. Per the germline V gene, CDR1 is LGHNA and CDR2 is YSLEER. The CDR3 here is CASSLDSLNHGYTF. The CDR3 nucleotides are TGCGCCAGCAGCCTGGACAGTCTTAACCATGGCTACACCTTC.

The chain couples TRBV10-3 to TRBJ1-5; TRBD1 is a possible D gene (5 bases). CDR3 size: 14 residues. The V end lost 11 bases, the J end lost 5 bases, and 19 bases lay between the germline ends. The germline V gene encodes CDR1 ENHRY and CDR2 SYGVKD. Here the CDR3 reads CASGVGRNDQPQHF. DNA of the CDR3: TGTGCCTCCGGAGTGGGACGGAATGATCAGCCCCAGCATTTT.

This clonotype was found a few times. The chain carries TRBV20-1 and TRBJ2-5; either TRBD1 or TRBD2 may fit D (6 bases each). CDR1 is DFQATT and CDR2 is SNEGSKA in the germline V gene (reference sequence). The CDR3 runs 12 residues. Between the trimmed V and J ends, which lost 3 bases and 11 bases, there was a span of 16 bases. The CDR3: CSARYRVREQYF. As DNA, the CDR3 is TGCAGTGCTAGGTACAGGGTTCGGGAGCAGTACTTC.

The chain links TRBV3-1 to TRBJ2-3; maybe TRBD1 (5 bases). The V gene lost 1 base and the J gene lost 6 bases, with 8 bases spanning the gap. This CDR3 has 13 amino acids. Per the germline V gene, CDR1 is LGHDT and CDR2 is YNNKEL (reference sequence). CDR3 nucleotide sequence: TGTGCCAGCAGCCAAGCAGGGTTGGATACGCAGTATTTT. Translation gives CASSQAGLDTQYF.

This rearrangement joins TRBV5-5 to TRBJ1-2, with D possibly TRBD1 on 6 matching bases. Looked up from germline, CDR1 is SGHKS and CDR2 is YYEKEE (reference sequence). The length of the CDR3 is 15 residues. V was trimmed by 3 bases and J by 4 bases, leaving 16 bases between them. The CDR3 sequence: CASSWYRDMAYGYTF. The CDR3, as DNA: TGTGCCAGCAGCTGGTACAGGGACATGGCCTATGGCTACACCTTC.

In nucleotides, the CDR3 is TGCAGTGCTAGCAGGGACAGGGCGGATCAGCCCCAGCATTTT. Its protein product is CSASRDRADQPQHF. The chain carries TRBV20-1 and TRBJ1-5; 9 positions agree with TRBD1. V shed 3 bases, J shed 5 bases, and the junction held 5 bases outside the gene matches. The germline CDR1 and CDR2 sequences are DFQATT and SNEGSKA (reference sequence). This CDR3 is 14 amino acids long.

J is TRBJ2-2 and V is TRBV7-6; tentatively, D is TRBD2 (6 bases). The ends were cut back, 2 bases at V and 5 bases at J, with 15 bases in the middle. The CDR3 is 16 amino acids. Germline V gene sequence: CDR1 SGHVS, CDR2 FNYEAQ. This CDR3 is CASSLTTGGPTGELFF. CDR3 in DNA: TGTGCCAGCAGCTTAACCACCGGGGGTCCAACCGGGGAGCTGTTTTTT.

The chain is built from TRBV20-1 and TRBJ2-4, with 9 positions matching TRBD2. This CDR3 region has 13 residues. Germline lookup yields CDR1 DFQATT and CDR2 SNEGSKA (reference sequence). The trim removed 7 bases at V and 13 bases at J, leaving 14 bases unmatched. The CDR3 sequence is CSVPSGDYNEQYF. The CDR3 bases are TGCAGTGTTCCTAGCGGGGACTACAATGAGCAGTACTTC.

This chain joins TRBV9 and TRBJ2-7; D is ambiguous. The germline V gene encodes CDR1 SGDLS and CDR2 YYNGEE. V was cut by 0 bases and J by 5 bases, with 15 bases left in between. The CDR3 is 15 residues long. The CDR3: CASSVDGRLQNEQYF. The CDR3 DNA is TGTGCCAGCAGCGTAGACGGCCGCCTTCAGAACGAGCAGTACTTC.

This clonotype was recorded only once. This rearrangement joins TRBV6-6 to TRBJ2-5; D unresolved. The DNA end is more similar to TRBJ2-7, so the J call may be wrong. Per germline, CDR1 MNHNY and CDR2 SVGAGI (reference sequence). The CDR3 runs to 15 residues. DNA for the CDR3: TGTGCCAGCAGCCCGACCTCGACGGTCTCCTACGAGCAGTACTTC. It yields the protein CASSPTSTVSYEQYF.

This clonotype was detected only a few times. J is TRBJ2-3 and V is TRBV29-1; no clear D. V was shortened by 8 bases and J by 0 bases, with 6 bases between the two germline ends. Germline lookup yields CDR1 SQVTM and CDR2 ANQGSEA. This CDR3 is 11 amino acids long. The CDR3 DNA reads TGCAGCTCGGACAGCACAGATACGCAGTATTTT. It translates to CSSDSTDTQYF.

In its sample, this clonotype was seen a few times. The chain links TRBV20-1 to TRBJ2-4; the match to TRBD2 covers 15 bases. Judging by the DNA end, TRBJ2-7 fits better; the J call may be wrong. This CDR3 contains 18 residues. Germline CDR1 and CDR2: DFQATT and SNEGSKA (reference sequence). CDR3 residues: CSARDWGLAGGSGDEQYF. Written as DNA, the CDR3 is TGCAGTGCTAGAGATTGGGGACTAGCGGGGGGCTCGGGGGACGAGCAGTACTTC.

V gene TRBV5-5 combines with J gene TRBJ2-1, with 9 bases matching TRBD1. From germline, CDR1 is SGHKS and CDR2 YYEKEE (reference sequence). This CDR3 is 13 amino acids long. With V trimmed by 3 bases and J by 8 bases, 3 bases remained unmatched. CDR3 sequence: CASSWTGADEQFF. The CDR3 DNA is TGTGCCAGCAGCTGGACAGGGGCGGATGAGCAGTTCTTC. Full variable domain (missing parts from reference TRBV5-5 and TRBJ2-1): DAGVTQSPTHLIKTRGQQVTLRCSPISGHKSVSWYQQVLGQGPQFIFQYYEKEERGRGNFPDRFSARQFPNYSSELNVNALLLGDSALYLCASSWTGADEQFFGPGTRLTVL.

This clonotype was counted between two and nine times. The chain employs TRBV10-3 and TRBJ2-7; 10 nucleotides align to TRBD2. Germline V gene data show CDR1 as ENHRY and CDR2 as SYGVKD. Germline trimming cut 0 bases from V and 1 base from J; bases unmatched to any gene: 3. The length of the CDR3 is 16 residues. CDR3 bases: TGTGCCATCAGTGAGTCTAGGACTAGCGGTTCCTACGAGCAGTACTTC. It specifies CAISESRTSGSYEQYF.

The rearrangement joins TRBV28 to TRBJ2-4; D remains unclear. Trimming left V 6 bases short and J 6 bases short, with 15 bases between. The length of the CDR3 is 14 residues. Germline V CDR1 and CDR2: MDHEN, SYDVKM. CDR3 protein: CASSTSLRVNIQYF. As DNA, the CDR3 is TGTGCCAGCAGCACCTCCCTTAGGGTAAACATTCAGTACTTC.

This clonotype was seen only a few times. This chain links TRBV6-2 or TRBV6-3 with TRBJ1-2; D gene uncertain. There are 14 residues in the CDR3. The V and J ends lost 7 bases and 2 bases respectively, with 14 bases between them. Germline values: CDR1 MNHEY, CDR2 SVGEGT. CDR3 loop: CASILRRENYGYTF. CDR3 sequence (DNA): TGTGCCAGCATTCTGAGGAGGGAAAACTATGGCTACACCTTC.

The V call is TRBV12-3 or TRBV12-4, the J call TRBJ2-7; possible D gene TRBD1, 6 bases. The CDR3 is made up of 16 amino acids. Trimming shortened V by 2 bases and J by 5 bases, and 19 bases separated the two germline ends. The CDR3 DNA follows: TGTGCCAGCAGTTTATCTGTAGGGGGATATCGCAACGAGCAGTACTTC. This translates into CASSLSVGGYRNEQYF.

The table lists this clonotype with a count of one. Written as DNA, the CDR3 is TGCAGTGCCAGACAGGGGGCCTGCGAGCAGTACTTC. Protein: CSARQGACEQYF. This chain links TRBV20-1 with TRBJ2-5; TRBD1 matches at 10 bases. TRBJ2-7 matches the DNA end more closely, so the J call is doubtful. The CDR3 contains 12 residues. Germline V CDR1 and CDR2: DFQATT, SNEGSKA (reference sequence).

This clonotype has a single count. This chain links TRBV4-3 with TRBJ2-1, with TRBD1 identical over 8 bases. CDR3 length: 16 residues. The germline V gene encodes CDR1 LGHNA and CDR2 YSLEER. With 3 bases clipped from V and 10 bases from J, the junction kept 14 bases outside the gene matches. The CDR3 here is CASSQGRDRRTYEQFF. The CDR3 coding sequence is TGCGCCAGCAGCCAGGGCCGGGACAGGCGAACCTACGAGCAGTTCTTC.

A word on this clonotype: With a far larger clone one base away, a read error is the likely cause. The genes are TRBV5-5 and TRBJ2-3; D gene unclear. Germline V gene data show CDR1 as SGHKS and CDR2 as YYEKEE (reference sequence). The CDR3 runs 11 residues. The CDR3 DNA follows: TGTGCCAGCAGCCCCACAGATGCGCAGTATTTT. It is translated as CASSPTDAQYF. Variable domain in full (rest from reference TRBV5-5 and TRBJ2-3): DAGVTQSPTHLIKTRGQQVTLRCSPISGHKSVSWYQQVLGQGPQFIFQYYEKEERGRGNFPDRFSARQFPNYSSELNVNALLLGDSALYLCASSPTDAQYFGPGTRLTVL.

This clonotype turned up a few times. This chain connects TRBV12-1 to TRBJ1-5; the table's D call, TRBD1, was not checked against the DNA. TRBV12-1 is an annotated pseudogene. The CDR3 is 16 amino acids. The CDR3 is CASSSLDRHSNQPQHF. The DNA for the CDR3 is TGTGCCAGCAGCTCCCTGGACAGGCATAGCAATCAGCCCCAGCATTTT.